A selection of T cell receptor beta chains follows, all from one sample in a study of T cell responses to AZD1222 COVID-19 vaccine. The protocol was immunoSEQ multiplex PCR, while the TCRdb copy is restricted to in-frame clones and leaves out a portion. In the table there are about 170,000 clones, just over 90% of which are singletons. The starting material was peripheral blood, obtained on day 0 of AZD1222 vaccination. The origin of the receptors is an adult in good health. Both conserved end residues are part of each CDR3. D genes are given only for firm matches. Clone size is given for some rows only: seen once, a few or many times, or a class if the clone is expanded.

v_call,j_call,clone_size,d_call,cdr3_nt,cdr3_aa
TRBV28,TRBJ1-1,NA,NA,TGTGCCAGCAGTTTAGAACAGGGATTCACTGAAGCTTTCTTT,CASSLEQGFTEAFF
TRBV7-8,TRBJ1-2,NA,NA,TGTGCCAGCAGCTTAGGAGAGGGTTCGGGCGGCTACACCTTC,CASSLGEGSGGYTF
TRBV18,TRBJ1-1,NA,NA,TGTGCCAGCTCACCGTATTCGGAGCGGAACACTGAAGCTTTCTTT,CASSPYSERNTEAFF
TRBV7-2,TRBJ2-1,NA,TRBD2,TGTGCCAGCAGCTCCCAGGGACTAAGCAATGAGCAGTTCTTC,CASSSQGLSNEQFF
TRBV28,TRBJ1-1,NA,TRBD1,TGTGCCAGCAGTTTGCGACAGGGGGACACTGAAGCTTTCTTT,CASSLRQGDTEAFF
TRBV5-1,TRBJ2-5,NA,NA,TGCGCCAGCAGCTTATGTACCTGGAGGGCTCGAAGCCAGTACTTC,CASSLCTWRARSQYF
TRBV6-1,TRBJ2-3,once,NA,TGTGCCAGCAGTGCCCAGGGGTTCGTGAGCACAGATACGCAGTATTTT,CASSAQGFVSTDTQYF
TRBV12-3/TRBV12-4,TRBJ1-1,once,NA,TGTGCCAGCTTGCAGTACATGAACACTGAAGCTTTCTTT,CASLQYMNTEAFF
TRBV7-3,TRBJ2-7,NA,NA,TGTGCCAGCAGCAAATCTACAGGGTTCGAGCAGTACTTC,CASSKSTGFEQYF
TRBV5-5,TRBJ1-2,NA,NA,TGTGCCAGCAGCTTGGAGGGGGTGAATATTTACTATGGCTACACCTTC,CASSLEGVNIYYGYTF
TRBV4-3,TRBJ2-5,NA,TRBD1,TGCGCCAGCAGCCAAGATCTGGACAGGGGGGAGACCCAGTACTTC,CASSQDLDRGETQYF
TRBV7-2,TRBJ2-1,once,NA,TGTGCCAGCAGCTTAGCGCTAACGGGGGGCCATGAGCAGTTCTTC,CASSLALTGGHEQFF
TRBV3-1/TRBV3-2,TRBJ2-3,NA,TRBD2,TGTGCCAGCAGCCGCCGGGAGGGGGTCGTGGATACGCAGTATTTT,CASSRREGVVDTQYF
TRBV6-2/TRBV6-3,TRBJ1-1,NA,NA,TGTGCCAGCAGTTACAAGGGTGAAGCTTTCTTT,CASSYKGEAFF
TRBV28,TRBJ1-1,NA,TRBD1,TGTGCCAGCAGTCCGTACCCACTAGGACAGGGTATTTTGGGCACTGAAGCTTTCTTT,CASSPYPLGQGILGTEAFF
TRBV28,TRBJ1-2,NA,NA,TGTGCCAGCAGTTTGGGGACAAGGGTTTTATATGGCTACACCTTC,CASSLGTRVLYGYTF
TRBV2,TRBJ1-2,NA,NA,TGTGCCAGCAGTGACAGTACAAACTATGGCTACACCTTC,CASSDSTNYGYTF
TRBV7-9,TRBJ2-3,NA,NA,TGTGCCAGCAGCTTAGGGTCTACCACAGATACGCAGTATTTT,CASSLGSTTDTQYF
TRBV2,TRBJ1-1,NA,NA,TGTGCCAGCAGAACAGGACGGGGCACTGAAGCTTTCTTT,CASRTGRGTEAFF
TRBV4-3,TRBJ2-2,NA,TRBD2,TGCGCCAGCAGCCAACTACTAGCGGGGGTCGGGAACACCGGGGAGCTGTTTTTT,CASSQLLAGVGNTGELFF
TRBV7-9,TRBJ2-7,NA,NA,TGTGCCAGCAGCTTGATGCTGCGCTACGAGCAGTACTTC,CASSLMLRYEQYF
TRBV28,TRBJ1-2,NA,NA,TGTGCCAGCAGCCTTCCCCTCACCGGCTACACCTTC,CASSLPLTGYTF